Listed below are T cell receptor beta chains from one sample, sequenced in a study of cytomegalovirus exposure and HLA in healthy donors. This table comes from immunoSEQ multiplex PCR, and its TCRdb copy is limited to in-frame clones, with some not included. The table includes 100,000 to 150,000 clones, over 60% detected once. Sequenced material: PBMCs. These receptors came from a woman in her 40s in good health and CMV-seropositive. Both conserved end residues are part of each CDR3. Each record gives: CDR3 protein, CDR3 DNA, V gene, J gene, D gene, clone size. A D gene is named only where the DNA matches it firmly. A clone size is listed for some rows: how often the clone was seen (once, few, many), or a class if it is expanded.

CAWTGFYGYTF	TGTGCCTGGACAGGGTTCTATGGCTACACCTTC	TRBV30	TRBJ1-2	.	few
CASSPRQERYGNTIYF	TGTGCCAGCAGCCCGCGACAGGAGAGATATGGAAACACCATATATTTT	TRBV7-9	TRBJ1-3	.	.
CASSYSGGVTDTQYF	TGTGCCAGCAGTTACTCGGGGGGGGTCACAGATACGCAGTATTTT	TRBV6-5	TRBJ2-3	TRBD2	.
CASRQLLAGGPGYF	TGTGCCAGCAGGCAGCTTCTAGCGGGAGGGCCTGGCTACTTC	TRBV2	TRBJ2-7	TRBD2	.
CASSRKDTQYF	TGTGCCAGCAGCCGTAAAGATACGCAGTATTTT	TRBV7-9	TRBJ2-3	.	.
CASRLAGTYEQYF	TGTGCCTCCCGGCTAGCGGGGACCTACGAGCAGTACTTC	TRBV19	TRBJ2-7	TRBD2	.
CASGLSGVEKLFF	TGTGCTAGTGGTTTATCGGGGGTCGAAAAACTGTTTTTT	TRBV12-5	TRBJ1-4	.	.
CASSPMGSGGQETQYF	TGTGCCAGCAGCCCTATGGGGAGCGGGGGACAAGAGACCCAGTACTTC	TRBV7-3	TRBJ2-5	TRBD2	.
CASSVYSNQPQHF	TGTGCCAGCAGTGTTTATAGCAATCAGCCCCAGCATTTT	TRBV2	TRBJ1-5	.	.
CASSARPQGDADTQYF	TGTGCCAGCTCAGCCAGACCCCAGGGGGATGCAGATACGCAGTATTTT	TRBV18	TRBJ2-3	TRBD1	.
CASSLNGDQETQYF	TGCGCCAGCAGCTTGAATGGAGATCAAGAGACCCAGTACTTC	TRBV5-1	TRBJ2-5	.	few
CASSPGLAGSGDEQFF	TGTGCCAGCAGCCCGGGACTAGCGGGATCTGGGGATGAGCAGTTCTTC	TRBV11-3	TRBJ2-1	TRBD2	.
CASSERGATDTQYF	TGCGCCAGCAGCGAGCGGGGGGCCACAGATACGCAGTATTTT	TRBV10-2	TRBJ2-3	TRBD2	.
CASSLLIGGAIYGYTF	TGTGCCAGCAGCTTATTGATCGGGGGAGCAATCTATGGCTACACCTTC	TRBV7-9	TRBJ1-2	.	.
CASSQDSEDYGYTF	TGCGCCAGCAGCCAAGATTCGGAGGACTATGGCTACACCTTC	TRBV4-1	TRBJ1-2	.	.
CASSERTGFKTQYF	TGCGCCAGCAGCGAAAGGACAGGGTTTAAGACCCAGTACTTC	TRBV4-3	TRBJ2-5	TRBD1	.
CSVQDRDLSPLHF	TGCAGCGTACAAGACAGGGATTTGTCACCCCTCCACTTT	TRBV29-1	TRBJ1-6	TRBD1	.
CAWSVLGGASPQHF	TGTGCCTGGAGTGTATTAGGGGGCGCATCGCCCCAGCATTTT	TRBV30	TRBJ1-5	TRBD1	.
CASSWGPWGETQYF	TGCGCCAGCAGCTGGGGGCCCTGGGGGGAGACCCAGTACTTC	TRBV5-1	TRBJ2-5	.	once
CASSMVGGYTDTQYF	TGTGCCAGTAGTATGGTAGGCGGATACACAGATACGCAGTATTTT	TRBV19	TRBJ2-3	.	.
CAWRTHGREDWDTQYF	TGTGCCTGGAGGACCCATGGGCGGGAGGACTGGGATACGCAGTATTTT	TRBV30	TRBJ2-3	TRBD2	.
CASSGSGSIPDTQYF	TGCGCCAGCAGCGGTAGCGGGAGTATCCCAGATACGCAGTATTTT	TRBV5-1	TRBJ2-3	TRBD2	few
CASRSDRAATEAFF	TGTGCCAGCAGATCCGACAGGGCGGCCACTGAAGCTTTCTTT	TRBV6-1	TRBJ1-1	TRBD1	.
CASSLGAGGFQETQYF	TGTGCCAGCAGCTTGGGAGCGGGGGGGTTTCAAGAGACCCAGTACTTC	TRBV5-5	TRBJ2-5	TRBD2	few
CASSLLAGAYEQYF	TGTGCCAGCAGCCTACTAGCGGGGGCCTACGAGCAGTACTTC	TRBV6-5	TRBJ2-7	TRBD2	.
CASSTSTGEKLFF	.	TRBV2	TRBJ1-4	.	once
CASNGGHKNTEAFF	TGTGCCAGCAATGGGGGACATAAGAACACTGAAGCTTTCTTT	TRBV25-1	TRBJ1-1	.	.
CASSYRTSGGAICQDTQYF	TGTGCCAGCAGCTACCGGACTAGCGGGGGGGCGATCTGCCAGGATACGCAGTATTTT	TRBV6-9	TRBJ2-3	TRBD2	.
CASSQPGSSYEQYF	TGTGCCAGCAGCCAACCGGGGAGCTCCTACGAGCAGTACTTC	TRBV14	TRBJ2-7	.	once
CASSSRQGNTEAFF	TGTGCCAGCAGCTCCCGACAGGGGAACACTGAAGCTTTCTTT	TRBV9	TRBJ1-1	TRBD1	.
CASSQAQTLTYEQYF	TGCGCCAGCAGCCAAGCCCAGACATTAACCTACGAGCAGTACTTC	TRBV4-1	TRBJ2-7	.	.
CASSQSSTGRDYGYTF	TGCGCCAGCAGCCAGAGTTCTACAGGGCGAGACTATGGCTACACCTTC	TRBV4-1	TRBJ1-2	.	.
CASTDRGSQPQHF	TGTGCCAGCACTGACCGTGGGAGTCAGCCCCAGCATTTT	TRBV6-1	TRBJ1-5	.	once
CASSPQSVNQPQHF	TGCGCCAGCAGCCCACAGTCAGTCAATCAGCCCCAGCATTTT	TRBV4-1	TRBJ1-5	.	.
CASSFRGSSGNTIYF	TGTGCCAGCAGCTTTAGGGGTTCCTCTGGAAACACCATATATTTT	TRBV5-4	TRBJ1-3	.	.
CASSQVLGGASSYEQYF	TGCGCCAGCAGCCAAGTGCTGGGCGGGGCAAGCTCCTACGAGCAGTACTTC	TRBV4-1	TRBJ2-7	.	.
CASSLTDFPEEYGYTF	TGCGCCAGCAGCCTCACGGACTTTCCCGAGGAATATGGCTACACCTTC	TRBV4-3	TRBJ1-2	.	.
CASSFSGQTTYEQYF	TGTGCCAGCAGCTTCTCGGGACAGACCACCTACGAGCAGTACTTC	TRBV5-6	TRBJ2-7	TRBD1	.
CASSAQGVIGELFF	TGTGCCAGCAGTGCACAGGGGGTAATCGGGGAGCTGTTTTTT	TRBV2	TRBJ2-2	TRBD1	.
CASRSGWRAETQYF	TGTGCCAGCAGATCGGGGTGGAGGGCAGAGACCCAGTACTTC	TRBV11-2	TRBJ2-5	.	.
CASSQYGTGHGYTF	TGCGCCAGCAGTCAATACGGGACAGGGCACGGCTACACCTTC	TRBV23-1	TRBJ1-2	TRBD1	once
CASMQTSFRALGELFF	TGTGCCAGTATGCAAACTAGTTTCCGGGCCCTCGGGGAGCTGTTTTTT	TRBV19	TRBJ2-2	.	.
CASSLAEGSSEKLFF	TGTGCCAGCAGCTTAGCGGAGGGCAGCAGTGAAAAACTGTTTTTT	TRBV7-9	TRBJ1-4	.	.
CASSQGTSGYQDEQFF	TGCGCCAGCAGCCAAGGGACTAGCGGGTATCAGGATGAGCAGTTCTTC	TRBV4-1	TRBJ2-1	TRBD2	.
CASSVETGRHTEAFF	TGTGCCAGCAGTGTCGAGACTGGGAGGCACACTGAAGCTTTCTTT	TRBV6-1	TRBJ1-1	.	.
CASSLAEETQYF	TGTGCCAGCAGCTTGGCCGAAGAGACCCAGTACTTC	TRBV5-6	TRBJ2-5	.	.
CASSPRSDGTVREQYF	TGTGCCAGCTCACCAAGAAGCGACGGGACAGTGAGGGAGCAGTACTTC	TRBV18	TRBJ2-5	TRBD1	.
CASSVQGSNTEAFF	TGCGCCAGCAGCGTACAGGGGTCAAACACTGAAGCTTTCTTT	TRBV5-1	TRBJ1-1	TRBD1	.
CASSLGGGNPYEQYF	TGTGCCAGCAGCTTAGGGGGGGGAAACCCCTACGAGCAGTACTTC	TRBV7-6	TRBJ2-7	TRBD2	.
CASSPPGQTEAFF	TGTGCCAGCAGCCCCCCTGGACAGACTGAAGCTTTCTTT	TRBV5-4	TRBJ1-1	.	.
CASSPRLGLGSSDTQYF	TGTGCCAGCAGCCCCAGGCTGGGACTAGGCTCTTCAGATACGCAGTATTTT	TRBV7-3	TRBJ2-3	TRBD2	.